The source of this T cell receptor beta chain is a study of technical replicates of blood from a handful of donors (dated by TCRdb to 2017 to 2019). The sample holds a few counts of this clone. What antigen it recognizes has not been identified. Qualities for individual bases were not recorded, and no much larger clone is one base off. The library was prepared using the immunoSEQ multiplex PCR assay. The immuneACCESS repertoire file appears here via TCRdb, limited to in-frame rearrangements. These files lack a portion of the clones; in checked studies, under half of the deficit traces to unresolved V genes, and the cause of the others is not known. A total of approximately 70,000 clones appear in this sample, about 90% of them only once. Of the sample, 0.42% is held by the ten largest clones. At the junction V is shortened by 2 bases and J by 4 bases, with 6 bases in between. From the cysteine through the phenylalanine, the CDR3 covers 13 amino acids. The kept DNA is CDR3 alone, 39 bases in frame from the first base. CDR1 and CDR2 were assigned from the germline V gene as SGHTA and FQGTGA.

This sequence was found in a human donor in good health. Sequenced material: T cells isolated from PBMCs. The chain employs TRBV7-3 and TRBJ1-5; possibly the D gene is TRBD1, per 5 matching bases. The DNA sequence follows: TGTGCCAGCAGCTTAGGGGCTAATCAGCCCCAGCATTTT. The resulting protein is CASSLGANQPQHF.